The entry that follows covers one TCR beta chain sequence. TCRdb's table, derived via immunoSEQ multiplex PCR, lists solely in-frame clones and lacks some. Of hundreds of thousands of clones listed, roughly 90% were seen once; the top ten hold approximately 1.5%. The treatment here: 15 to 20 received Ad26.COV2.S at low or high dose, single or two shots; 5 received placebo; per-sample allocation not given. Repertoires come from day 63 after the first vaccine or placebo injection. Boston hosted the donor, who was an adult aged 18-55 years. The data originate from a study of Ad26.COV2.S vaccination and SARS-CoV-2 variants. This CDR3 region has 15 residues. Germline V gene lookup returns CDR1 SGHRS and CDR2 YFSETQ. Trimming pared 6 bases from V and 0 bases from J, leaving 13 bases between.

Sequenced here: peripheral blood, sampled in a trial of Ad26.COV2.S vaccine versus placebo. This TCR derives from a person between 18 and 60 years old who received the Ad26.COV2.S COVID-19 vaccine or a placebo. This chain connects TRBV5-1 to TRBJ2-1; D is undetermined. The CDR3 DNA sequence: TGCGCCAGCACCCCCATACCGAGCTCCTACAATGAGCAGTTCTTC. This sequence encodes CASTPIPSSYNEQFF.